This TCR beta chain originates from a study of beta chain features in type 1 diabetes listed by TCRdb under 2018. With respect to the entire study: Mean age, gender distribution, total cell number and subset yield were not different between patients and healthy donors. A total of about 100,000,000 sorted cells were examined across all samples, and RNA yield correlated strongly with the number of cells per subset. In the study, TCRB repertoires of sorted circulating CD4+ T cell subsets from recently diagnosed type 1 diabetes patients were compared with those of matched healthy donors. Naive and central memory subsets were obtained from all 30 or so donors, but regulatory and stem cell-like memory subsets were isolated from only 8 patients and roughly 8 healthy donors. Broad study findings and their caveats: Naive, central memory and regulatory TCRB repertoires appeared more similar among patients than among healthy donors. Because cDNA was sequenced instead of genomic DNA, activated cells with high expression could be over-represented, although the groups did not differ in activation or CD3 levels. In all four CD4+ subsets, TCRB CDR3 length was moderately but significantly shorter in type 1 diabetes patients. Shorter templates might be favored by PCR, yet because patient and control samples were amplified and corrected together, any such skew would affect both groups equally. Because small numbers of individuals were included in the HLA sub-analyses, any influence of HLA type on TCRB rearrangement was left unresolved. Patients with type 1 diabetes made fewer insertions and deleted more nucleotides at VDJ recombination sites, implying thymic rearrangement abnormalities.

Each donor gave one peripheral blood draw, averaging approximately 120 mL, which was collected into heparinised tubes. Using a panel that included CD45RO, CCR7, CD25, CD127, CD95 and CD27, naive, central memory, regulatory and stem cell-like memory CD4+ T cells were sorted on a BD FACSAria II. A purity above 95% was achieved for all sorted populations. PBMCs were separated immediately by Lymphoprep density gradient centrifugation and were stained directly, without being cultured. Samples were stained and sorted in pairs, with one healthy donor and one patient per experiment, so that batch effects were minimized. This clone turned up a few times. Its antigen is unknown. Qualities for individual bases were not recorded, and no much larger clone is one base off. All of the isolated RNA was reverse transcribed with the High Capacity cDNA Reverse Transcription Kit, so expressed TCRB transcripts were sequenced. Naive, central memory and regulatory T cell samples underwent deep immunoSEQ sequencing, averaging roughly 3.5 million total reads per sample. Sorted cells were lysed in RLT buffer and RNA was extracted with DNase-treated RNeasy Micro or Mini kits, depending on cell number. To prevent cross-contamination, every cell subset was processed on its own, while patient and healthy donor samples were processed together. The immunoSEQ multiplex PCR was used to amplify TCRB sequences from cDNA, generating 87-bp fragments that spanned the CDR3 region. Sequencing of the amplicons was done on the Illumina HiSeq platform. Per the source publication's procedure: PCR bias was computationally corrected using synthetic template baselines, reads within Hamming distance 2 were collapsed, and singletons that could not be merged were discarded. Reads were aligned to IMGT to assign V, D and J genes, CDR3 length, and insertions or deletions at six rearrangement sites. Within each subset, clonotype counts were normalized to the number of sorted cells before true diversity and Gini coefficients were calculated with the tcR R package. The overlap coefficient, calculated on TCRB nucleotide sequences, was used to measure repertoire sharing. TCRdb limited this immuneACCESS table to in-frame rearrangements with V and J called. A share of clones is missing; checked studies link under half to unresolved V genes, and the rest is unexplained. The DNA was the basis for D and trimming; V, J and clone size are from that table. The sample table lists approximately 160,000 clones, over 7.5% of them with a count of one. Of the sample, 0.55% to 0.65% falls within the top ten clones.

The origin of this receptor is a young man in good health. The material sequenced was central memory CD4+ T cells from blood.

The base sequence is TGTGCCTGGAGTTCTAGTATTGCAGGGTTCGGTCAGCCCCAGCATTTT. It is translated as CAWSSSIAGFGQPQHF. The chain links TRBV30 with TRBJ1-5; possibly the D gene is TRBD1, per 5 matching bases. Cut back by 2 bases and 6 bases, the V and J ends lie 20 bases apart. The germline V gene encodes CDR1 GTSNPN and CDR2 SVGIG (reference sequence). The CDR3 starts with the cysteine, ends with the phenylalanine, and has 16 residues. CDR3 DNA is the only sequence kept; it has 48 bases, read in frame from the first base.